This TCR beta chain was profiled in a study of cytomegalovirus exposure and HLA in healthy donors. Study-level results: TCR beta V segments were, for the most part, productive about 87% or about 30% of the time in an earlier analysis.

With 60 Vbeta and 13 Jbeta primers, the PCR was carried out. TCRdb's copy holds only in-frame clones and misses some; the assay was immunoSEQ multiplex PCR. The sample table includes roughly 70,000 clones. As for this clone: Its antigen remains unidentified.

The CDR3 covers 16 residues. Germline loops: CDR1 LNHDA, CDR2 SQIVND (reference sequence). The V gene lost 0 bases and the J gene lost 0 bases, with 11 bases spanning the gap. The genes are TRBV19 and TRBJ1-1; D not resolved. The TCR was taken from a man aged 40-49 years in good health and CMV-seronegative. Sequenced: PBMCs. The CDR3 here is CASSIEWAEMNTEAFF. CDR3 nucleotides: TGTGCCAGTAGTATAGAATGGGCAGAGATGAACACTGAAGCTTTCTTT. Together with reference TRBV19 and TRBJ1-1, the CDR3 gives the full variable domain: DGGITQSPKYLFRKEGQNVTLSCEQNLNHDAMYWYRQDPGQGLRLIYYSQIVNDFQKGDIAEGYSVSREKKESFPLTVTSAQKNPTAFYLCASSIEWAEMNTEAFFGQGTRLTVV.